The following is a T cell receptor (beta chain) sequence with its context. Produced via immunoSEQ multiplex PCR; TCRdb's table is partial and in-frame only. The data show 140,000 to 150,000 clones, less than 90% seen once. These data belong to a study of blood T cell repertoires in COVID-19. CDR3 length: 16 amino acids. The sequence was obtained from a woman between 45 and 65 years old who had been exposed to COVID-19. The chain couples TRBV21-1 to TRBJ2-5; the D segment call TRBD1 is taken from the table without a DNA check. TRBV21-1 is annotated as a pseudogene. Sequencing input: PBMCs or T cells enriched from blood (not recorded which). The CDR3 region is CASTAERDRGRETQYF. In DNA, the CDR3 is TGTGCCAGCACGGCGGAAAGGGACAGGGGTCGAGAGACCCAGTACTTC.